A selection of T cell receptor beta chains follows, all from one sample in a study of blood T cell repertoires in COVID-19. Data came from immunoSEQ multiplex PCR; TCRdb stores just in-frame clones and leaves some out. The top ten clones hold more than 6.5% of a sample with under 200,000 clones, less than 85% of them seen once. Sequencing was done on a sample of peripheral blood. The receptors originated from an older woman with COVID-19, enrolled during active disease. The CDR3 runs from the conserved cysteine through the conserved F or W. A D gene is named only where the DNA matches it firmly. Size is stated for part of the rows, as once, few or many counts, or as a class when the clone is expanded.

j_call d_call clone_size v_call cdr3_nt cdr3_aa
TRBJ1-2 NA NA TRBV5-4 TGTGCCGCCCGGAAGGGGGTGAACTATGGCTACACCTTC CAARKGVNYGYTF
TRBJ2-3 TRBD2 NA TRBV9 TGTGCCAGCAGCCCCTGGACCGGGACTAGCGGCGCAGATACGCAGTATTTT CASSPWTGTSGADTQYF
TRBJ2-2 NA few TRBV29-1 TGCAGCGCTGGGGCTGGGGTGGGGAACGGGGAGCTGTTTTTT CSAGAGVGNGELFF
TRBJ1-2 NA NA TRBV2 TGTGCCAGCAGTGATACAGGAAGCTATGGCTACACCTTC CASSDTGSYGYTF
TRBJ2-7 TRBD1 NA TRBV19 TGTGCCAGTAGTGGGAACCTGTGGGACAGCACCTACGAGCAGTACTTC CASSGNLWDSTYEQYF
TRBJ2-3 TRBD2 NA TRBV6-5 TGTGCCAGCAGTCTAGCGGGCACAGATACGCAGTATTTT CASSLAGTDTQYF
TRBJ1-1 TRBD1 NA TRBV5-1 TGCGCCAGCAGCGTATCAGGGGGCACTGAAGCTTTCTTT CASSVSGGTEAFF
TRBJ1-1 TRBD1 NA TRBV19 TGTGCCAGTAGCTACAGGGGGCGAGGAACTGAAGCTTTCTTT CASSYRGRGTEAFF
TRBJ2-7 NA NA TRBV29-1 TGCAGCGTCGCCTCAGGGTACGAGCAGTACTTC CSVASGYEQYF
TRBJ1-2 TRBD1 NA TRBV3-1/TRBV3-2 TGTGCCAGCAGCCAAGCCGGGACAGATTCCTATGGCTACACCTTC CASSQAGTDSYGYTF
TRBJ1-5 NA NA TRBV21-1 TGTGCCAGCAGCAAGCCAGGACAACGAGTTAATCAGCCCCAGCATTTT CASSKPGQRVNQPQHF
TRBJ1-5 NA NA TRBV9 TGTGCCAGCAGCGGTCACAGGGCGGATCAGCCCCAGCATTTT CASSGHRADQPQHF
TRBJ2-3 NA NA TRBV11-2 TGTGCCAGCAGCCGGCGACTGGAAACCACAGATACGCAGTATTTT CASSRRLETTDTQYF
TRBJ2-5 NA NA TRBV29-1 TGCAGCGTCGGACAGAAAGAGACCCAGTACTTC CSVGQKETQYF
TRBJ1-1 TRBD1 NA TRBV28 TGTGCCAGCGGGACCGGGACAGGGGGATACATGAACACTGAAGCTTTCTTT CASGTGTGGYMNTEAFF
TRBJ2-7 NA NA TRBV3-1/TRBV3-2 TGTGCCAGCAGCCAAGGTGTTGGGCAGCGGGCCTCAGAAAGCTACGAGCAGTACTTC CASSQGVGQRASESYEQYF
TRBJ2-5 TRBD1 NA TRBV7-9 TGTGCCAGCAGCTTGGGACAGCTAGAGACCCAGTACTTC CASSLGQLETQYF
TRBJ2-5 NA NA TRBV5-1 TGCGCCAGCAGCTTGGGTACTGGACAGCAAGAGACCCAGTACTTC CASSLGTGQQETQYF